This T cell receptor (beta chain) was sequenced for a study of beta chain features in type 1 diabetes. Overall study results and limits: All four CD4+ subsets of Type 1 diabetes patients contained TCRB CDR3s that were moderately but significantly shorter. cDNA-based sequencing might over-represent cells highly expressing TCR.

The CDR3 spans 14 residues. Trimming stripped 6 bases from V and 9 bases from J, with 18 bases between. All of the isolated RNA was reverse transcribed, so expressed TCRB transcripts were sequenced. Sequencing used immunoSEQ multiplex PCR; TCRdb keeps in-frame clones, though not all of them. This table holds around 200,000 clones, around 13% found once. In this sample, this clone turned up a few times. Its antigen is unknown. This TCR came from a woman between 18 and 29 years old in good health. Sequences were obtained from central memory CD4+ T cells from blood. The genes are TRBV23-1 and TRBJ2-1, with a weak D call TRBD2 (5 bases). TRBV23-1 has ORF status, its function being uncertain. The CDR3 region has the DNA TGCGCCAGCAGCCGCGGACTCCTAGGTAGTGAGCAGTTCTTC. This encodes CASSRGLLGSEQFF.